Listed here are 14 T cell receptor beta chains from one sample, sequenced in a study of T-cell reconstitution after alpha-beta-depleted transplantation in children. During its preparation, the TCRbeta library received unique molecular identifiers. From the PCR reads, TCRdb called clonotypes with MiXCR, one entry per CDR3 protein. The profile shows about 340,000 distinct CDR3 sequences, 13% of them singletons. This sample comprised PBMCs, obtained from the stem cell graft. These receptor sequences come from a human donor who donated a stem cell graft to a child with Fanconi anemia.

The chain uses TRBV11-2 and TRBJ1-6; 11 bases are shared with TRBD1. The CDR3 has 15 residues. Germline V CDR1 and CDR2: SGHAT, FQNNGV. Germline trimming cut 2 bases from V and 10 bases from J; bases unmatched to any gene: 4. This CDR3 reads CASSLTGTGGSPLHF. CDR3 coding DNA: TGTGCCAGCAGCTTAACCGGGACAGGGGGATCACCCCTCCACTTT. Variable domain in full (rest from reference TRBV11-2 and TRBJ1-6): EAGVAQSPRYKIIEKRQSVAFWCNPISGHATLYWYQQILGQGPKLLIQFQNNGVVDDSQLPKDRFSAERLKGVDSTLKIQPAKLEDSAVYLCASSLTGTGGSPLHFGNGTRLTVT.

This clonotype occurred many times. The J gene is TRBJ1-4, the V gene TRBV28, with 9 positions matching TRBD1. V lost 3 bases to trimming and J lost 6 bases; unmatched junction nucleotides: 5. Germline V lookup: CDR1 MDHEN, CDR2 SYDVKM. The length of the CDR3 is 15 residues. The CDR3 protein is CASSLTGDRDEKLFF. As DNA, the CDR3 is TGTGCCAGCAGTTTGACCGGGGACAGGGATGAAAAACTGTTTTTT.

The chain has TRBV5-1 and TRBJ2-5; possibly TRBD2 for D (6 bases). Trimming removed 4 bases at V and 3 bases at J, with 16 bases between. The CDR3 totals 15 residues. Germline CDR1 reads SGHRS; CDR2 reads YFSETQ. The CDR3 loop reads CASSRGGSEEETQYF. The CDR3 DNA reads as TGCGCCAGCAGCCGTGGGGGGAGCGAAGAAGAGACCCAGTACTTC.

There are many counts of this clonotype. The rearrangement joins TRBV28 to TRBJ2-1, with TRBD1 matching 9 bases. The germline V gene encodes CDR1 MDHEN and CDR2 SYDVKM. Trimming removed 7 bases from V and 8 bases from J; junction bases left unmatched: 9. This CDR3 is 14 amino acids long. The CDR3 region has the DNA TGTGCCAGCAACCCCCCGGGACAGGGCCATGAGCAGTTCTTC. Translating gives CASNPPGQGHEQFF.

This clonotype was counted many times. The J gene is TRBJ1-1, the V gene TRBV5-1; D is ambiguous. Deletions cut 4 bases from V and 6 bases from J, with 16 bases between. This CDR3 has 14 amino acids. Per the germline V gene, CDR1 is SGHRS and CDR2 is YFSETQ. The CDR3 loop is CASSPIGLSAEAFF. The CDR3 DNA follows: TGCGCCAGCAGCCCAATTGGTCTGTCCGCTGAAGCTTTCTTT.

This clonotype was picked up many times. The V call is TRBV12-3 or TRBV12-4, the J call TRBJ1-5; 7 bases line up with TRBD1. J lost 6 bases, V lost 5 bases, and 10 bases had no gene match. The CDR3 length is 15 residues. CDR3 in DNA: TGTGCCAGCAGTCCCAGAGGGGGCGCGGGTCAGCCCCAGCATTTT. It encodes CASSPRGGAGQPQHF.

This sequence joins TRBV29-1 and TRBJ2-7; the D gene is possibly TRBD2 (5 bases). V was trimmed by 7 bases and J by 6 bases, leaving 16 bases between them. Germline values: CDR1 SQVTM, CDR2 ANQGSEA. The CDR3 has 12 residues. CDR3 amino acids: CSAQFTGIEQYF. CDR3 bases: TGCAGCGCCCAGTTTACGGGGATCGAGCAGTACTTC.

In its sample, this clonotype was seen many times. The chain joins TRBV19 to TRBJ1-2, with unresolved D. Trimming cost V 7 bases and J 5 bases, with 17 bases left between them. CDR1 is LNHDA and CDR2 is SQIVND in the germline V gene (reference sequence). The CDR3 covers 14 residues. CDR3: CASTPGWGEYGYTF. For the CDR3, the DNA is TGTGCCAGTACCCCAGGCTGGGGAGAATATGGCTACACCTTC.

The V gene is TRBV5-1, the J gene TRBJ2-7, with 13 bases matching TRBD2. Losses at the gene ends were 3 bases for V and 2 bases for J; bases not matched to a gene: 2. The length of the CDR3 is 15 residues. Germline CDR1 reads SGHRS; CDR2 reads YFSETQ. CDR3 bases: TGCGCCAGCAGCTCCGGGACTAGCGGGGCCTACGAGCAGTACTTC. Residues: CASSSGTSGAYEQYF.

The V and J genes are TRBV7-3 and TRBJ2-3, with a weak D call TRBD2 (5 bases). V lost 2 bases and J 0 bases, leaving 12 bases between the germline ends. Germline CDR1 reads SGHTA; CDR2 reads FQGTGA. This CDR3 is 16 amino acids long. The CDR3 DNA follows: TGTGCCAGCAGCTTATCTGCAGCGGCTAGCACAGATACGCAGTATTTT. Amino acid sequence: CASSLSAAASTDTQYF.

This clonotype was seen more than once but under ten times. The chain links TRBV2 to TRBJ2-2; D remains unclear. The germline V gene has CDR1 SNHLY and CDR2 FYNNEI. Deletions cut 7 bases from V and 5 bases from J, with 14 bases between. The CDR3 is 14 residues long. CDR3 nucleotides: TGTGCCAGCATGCAGGCATCAACGACCGGGGAGCTGTTTTTT. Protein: CASMQASTTGELFF.

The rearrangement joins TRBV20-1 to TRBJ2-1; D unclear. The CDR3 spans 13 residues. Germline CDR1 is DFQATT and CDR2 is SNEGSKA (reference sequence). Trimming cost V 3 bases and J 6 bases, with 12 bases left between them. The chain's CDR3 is CSARDRRSNEQFF. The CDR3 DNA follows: TGCAGTGCTAGGGACCGCCGGAGCAATGAGCAGTTCTTC.

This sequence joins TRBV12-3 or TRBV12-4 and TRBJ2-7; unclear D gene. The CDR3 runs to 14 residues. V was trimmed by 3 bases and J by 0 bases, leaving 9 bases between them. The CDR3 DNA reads TGTGCCAGCAGTTTGACCGGAACCTCCTACGAGCAGTACGTC. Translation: CASSLTGTSYEQYV.

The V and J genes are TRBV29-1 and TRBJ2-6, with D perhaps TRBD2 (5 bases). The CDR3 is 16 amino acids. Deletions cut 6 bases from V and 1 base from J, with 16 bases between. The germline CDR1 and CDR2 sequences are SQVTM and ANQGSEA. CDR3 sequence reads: CSVLLPGSSGANVLTF. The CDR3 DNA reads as TGCAGCGTCCTATTACCGGGAAGTTCTGGGGCCAACGTCCTGACTTTC.